These T cell receptor beta chains were read from a single sample in a study of shared clonotypes between healthy human individuals. The protocol was immunoSEQ multiplex PCR, while the TCRdb copy is restricted to in-frame clones and leaves out a portion. The repertoire includes more than 2 million clones, around 95% of them detected once, and more than 0.1% sits in the top ten. The sequenced material came from naive CD4+ T cells sorted from blood. These receptors were obtained from a man aged 18 to 29 in good health. Both conserved end residues are part of each CDR3. Each record gives: D gene, J gene, V gene, clone size, CDR3 DNA, CDR3 protein. The D gene is left open where the match is weak. Some rows mark clone size as missing; the rest say once, few, many or name a class of expanded clone.

. | TRBJ2-2 | TRBV5-1 | . | TGCGCCACCCGGATGGGGACGGAGAACACCGGGGAGCTGTTTTTT | CATRMGTENTGELFF
TRBD2 | TRBJ2-3 | TRBV5-1 | . | TGCGCCAGCAGCTTGGGACTAGCGGGAGGGTCTGAAGATACGCAGTATTTT | CASSLGLAGGSEDTQYF
TRBD1 | TRBJ2-5 | TRBV5-1 | . | TGCGCCAGCAGCCCGGGACAGGGACAATACTTC | CASSPGQGQYF
. | TRBJ2-7 | TRBV19 | . | TGTGCCAGTAGTATAAGGGGGACCGAGCAGTACTTC | CASSIRGTEQYF
. | TRBJ2-5 | TRBV18 | . | TGTGCCAGCTCACCACTCTCCGGGACAGAGACCCAGTACTTC | CASSPLSGTETQYF
. | TRBJ1-1 | TRBV11-2 | . | TGTGCCAGCAGCATATCACCACAGGTGAACACTGAAGCTTTCTTT | CASSISPQVNTEAFF
TRBD2 | TRBJ2-1 | TRBV5-1 | . | TGCGCCAGCAGCTTGGGAACCGGGACTAGCGGGATAAATGAGCAGTTCTTC | CASSLGTGTSGINEQFF
. | TRBJ1-2 | TRBV6-5 | . | TGTGCCAGCAGTTACTCGGGGGGCCGTTCTAACTATGGCTACACCTTC | CASSYSGGRSNYGYTF
. | TRBJ1-1 | TRBV7-2 | . | TGTGCCAGCAGCGCCGTAGGGGCCTCTGAAGCTTTCTTT | CASSAVGASEAFF
. | TRBJ1-4 | TRBV6-6 | . | TGTGCCAGCAGCCGAGGACCTCTTGCAACTAATGAAAAACTGTTTTTT | CASSRGPLATNEKLFF
. | TRBJ1-1 | TRBV29-1 | . | TGCAGCGTTGGACAGCTGAACACTGAAGCTTTCTTT | CSVGQLNTEAFF
. | TRBJ2-2 | TRBV11-2 | once | TGTGCCAGCAGCTTAGATCGGATCGTATCAGGGGAGCTGTTTTTT | CASSLDRIVSGELFF
TRBD1 | TRBJ2-7 | TRBV15 | . | TGTGCCACCAGCAGAGTACAGGGGGCCTACGAGCAGTACTTC | CATSRVQGAYEQYF
. | TRBJ1-5 | TRBV6-1 | . | TGTGCCAGCAGAACAGAGGCGAGCAATCAGCCCCAGCATTTT | CASRTEASNQPQHF
. | TRBJ2-7 | TRBV6-5 | . | TGTGCCAGCAGTTCACGTCGGTCCTCCTACGAGCAGTACTTC | CASSSRRSSYEQYF
TRBD1 | TRBJ2-4 | TRBV6-5 | . | TGTGCCAGCAGTTTTTCACAGGGGGCCAAAAACATTCAGTACTTC | CASSFSQGAKNIQYF
TRBD2 | TRBJ2-3 | TRBV7-2 | . | TGTGCCAGCAGCTTAGCCTTGGGGGGGGGCACAGATACGCAGTATTTT | CASSLALGGGTDTQYF
TRBD1 | TRBJ2-7 | TRBV28 | . | TGTGCCAGCAGTTCCGGGGACAGATCCTCCTACGAGCAGTACTTC | CASSSGDRSSYEQYF
. | TRBJ2-2 | TRBV14 | . | TGTGCCAGCAGCCAGATCGTGAACACCGGGGAGCTGTTTTTT | CASSQIVNTGELFF
. | TRBJ1-1 | TRBV7-9 | . | TGTGCCAGCAGGTCAGGGGTTAGCACTGAAGCTTTCTTT | CASRSGVSTEAFF
. | TRBJ1-2 | TRBV5-1 | many | TGCGCCAGCAGCTTGGAGTTCGGGTCCGATGGCTACACCTTC | CASSLEFGSDGYTF
TRBD1 | TRBJ2-5 | TRBV2 | . | TGTGCCAGCAGATCGAGGACAGGGGCGGAGACCCAGTACTTC | CASRSRTGAETQYF
. | TRBJ1-2 | TRBV4-2 | . | TGTGCCAGCAGCCAAGATCCAGGAGCGAACTATGGCTACACCTTC | CASSQDPGANYGYTF
. | TRBJ2-1 | TRBV6-1 | . | TGTGCCAGCAGTGAAGGCCCATCCCAGTTCTTC | CASSEGPSQFF
TRBD2 | TRBJ2-5 | TRBV5-1 | . | TGCGCCAGCACGGCGGGGGGGCCCCAAGAGACCCAGTACTTC | CASTAGGPQETQYF
. | TRBJ2-5 | TRBV7-2 | once | TGTGCCAGCAGCAAAGGGGGGGGCCGAGAGACCCAGTACTTC | CASSKGGGRETQYF
. | TRBJ2-4 | TRBV6-5 | . | TGTGCCAGCCGAGACTTGTCTGGCCCCAAAAACATTCAGTACTTC | CASRDLSGPKNIQYF
. | TRBJ2-7 | TRBV2 | . | TGTGCCAGCAGTGGGAGGAACGGAAAGTACGAGCAGTACTTC | CASSGRNGKYEQYF
. | TRBJ1-6 | TRBV19 | . | TGTGCCAGTAGTATCCGGCTTTCGAGCTCCTATAATTCACCCCTCCACTTT | CASSIRLSSSYNSPLHF
TRBD1 | TRBJ1-2 | TRBV30 | . | TGTGCCTGGAGTACCCCGACAGGGGTCTATGGCTACACCTTC | CAWSTPTGVYGYTF
. | TRBJ2-3 | TRBV5-1 | . | TGCGCCAGCAGCTTGGCCGGGACCCAACCCACAGATACGCAGTATTTT | CASSLAGTQPTDTQYF
. | TRBJ2-5 | TRBV6-5 | . | TGTGCCAGCAGCCGAGGGGGGCAGGAGACCCAGTACTTC | CASSRGGQETQYF